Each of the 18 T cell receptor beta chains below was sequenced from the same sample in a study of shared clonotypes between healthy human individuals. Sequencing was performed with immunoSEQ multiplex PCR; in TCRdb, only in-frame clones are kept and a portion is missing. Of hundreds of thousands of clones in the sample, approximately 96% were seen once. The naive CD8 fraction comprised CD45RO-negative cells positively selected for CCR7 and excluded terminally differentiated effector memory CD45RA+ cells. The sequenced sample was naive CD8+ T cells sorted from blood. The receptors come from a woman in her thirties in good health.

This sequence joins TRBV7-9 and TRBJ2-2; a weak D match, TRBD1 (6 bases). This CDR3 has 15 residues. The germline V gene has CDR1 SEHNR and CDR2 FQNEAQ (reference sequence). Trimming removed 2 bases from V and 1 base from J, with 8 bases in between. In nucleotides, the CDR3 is TGTGCCAGCAGCTTACCGGGACAGAACACCGGGGAGCTGTTTTTT. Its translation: CASSLPGQNTGELFF.

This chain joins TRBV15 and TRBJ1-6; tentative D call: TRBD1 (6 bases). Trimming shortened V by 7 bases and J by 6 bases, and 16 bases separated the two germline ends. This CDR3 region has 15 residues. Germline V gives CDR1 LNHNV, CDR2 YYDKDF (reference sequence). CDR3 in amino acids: CATTGTRVGNSPLHF. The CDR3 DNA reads TGTGCCACCACCGGGACAAGAGTGGGTAATTCACCCCTCCACTTT.

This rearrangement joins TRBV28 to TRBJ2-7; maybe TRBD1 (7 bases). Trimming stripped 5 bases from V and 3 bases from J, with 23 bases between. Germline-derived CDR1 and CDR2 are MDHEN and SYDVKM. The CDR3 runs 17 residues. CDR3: CASSQDRVSGFDYEQYF. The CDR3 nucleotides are TGTGCCAGCAGTCAAGACAGGGTCAGCGGGTTTGACTACGAGCAGTACTTC.

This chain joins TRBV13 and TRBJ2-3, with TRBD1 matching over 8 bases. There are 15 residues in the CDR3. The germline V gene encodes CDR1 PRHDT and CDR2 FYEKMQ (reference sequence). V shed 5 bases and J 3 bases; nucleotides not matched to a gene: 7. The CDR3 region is CASSTRTGRTDTQYF. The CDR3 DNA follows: TGTGCCAGCAGCACCCGGACAGGGAGAACAGATACGCAGTATTTT.

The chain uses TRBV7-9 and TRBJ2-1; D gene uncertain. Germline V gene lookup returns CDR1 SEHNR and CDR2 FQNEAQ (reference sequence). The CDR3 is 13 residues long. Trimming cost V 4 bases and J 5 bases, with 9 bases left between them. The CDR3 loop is CASSSTKDNEQFF. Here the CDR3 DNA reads TGTGCCAGCAGCTCCACGAAGGACAATGAGCAGTTCTTC.

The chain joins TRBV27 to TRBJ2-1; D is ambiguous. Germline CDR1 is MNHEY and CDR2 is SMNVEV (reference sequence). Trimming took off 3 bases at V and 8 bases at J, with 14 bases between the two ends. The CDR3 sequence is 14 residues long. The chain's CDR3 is CASSFVIERHEQFF. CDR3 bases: TGTGCCAGCAGTTTCGTTATAGAACGGCATGAGCAGTTCTTC.

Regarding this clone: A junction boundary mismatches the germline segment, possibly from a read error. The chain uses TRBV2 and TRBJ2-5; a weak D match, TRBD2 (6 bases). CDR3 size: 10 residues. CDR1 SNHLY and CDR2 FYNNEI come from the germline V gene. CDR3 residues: CASSHGLSHF. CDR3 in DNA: TGTGCCAGCAGCCATGGACTATCCCACTTC.

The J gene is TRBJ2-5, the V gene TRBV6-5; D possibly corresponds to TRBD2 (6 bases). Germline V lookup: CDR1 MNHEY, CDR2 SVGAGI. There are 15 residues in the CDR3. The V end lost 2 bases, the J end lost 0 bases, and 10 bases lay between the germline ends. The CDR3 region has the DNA TGTGCCAGCAGTTACCACGGGAGTCACCAAGAGACCCAGTACTTC. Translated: CASSYHGSHQETQYF.

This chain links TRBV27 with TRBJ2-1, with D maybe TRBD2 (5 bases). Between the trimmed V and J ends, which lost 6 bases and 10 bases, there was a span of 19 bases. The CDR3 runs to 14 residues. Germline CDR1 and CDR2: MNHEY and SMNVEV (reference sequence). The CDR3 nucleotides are TGTGCCAGCAGCCCCCGGTCAGGAGGAGAGGAGCAGTTCTTC. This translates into CASSPRSGGEEQFF.

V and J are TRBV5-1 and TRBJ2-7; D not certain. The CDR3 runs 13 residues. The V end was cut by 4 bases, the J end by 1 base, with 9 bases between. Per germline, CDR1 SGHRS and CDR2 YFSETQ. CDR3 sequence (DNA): TGCGCCAGCAGCACTGGAGCGTCCTACGAGCAGTACTTC. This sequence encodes CASSTGASYEQYF. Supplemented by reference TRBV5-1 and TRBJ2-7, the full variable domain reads KAGVTQTPRYLIKTRGQQVTLSCSPISGHRSVSWYQQTPGQGLQFLFEYFSETQRNKGNFPGRFSGRQFSNSRSEMNVSTLELGDSALYLCASSTGASYEQYFGPGTRLTVT.

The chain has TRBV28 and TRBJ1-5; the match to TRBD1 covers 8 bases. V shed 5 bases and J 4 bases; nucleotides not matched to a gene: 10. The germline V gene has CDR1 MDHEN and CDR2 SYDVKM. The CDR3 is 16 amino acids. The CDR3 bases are TGTGCCAGCAGTCCGCGGGACAGGCAAATAAATCAGCCCCAGCATTTT. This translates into CASSPRDRQINQPQHF. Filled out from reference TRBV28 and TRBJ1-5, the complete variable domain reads DVKVTQSSRYLVKRTGEKVFLECVQDMDHENMFWYRQDPGLGLRLIYFSYDVKMKEKGDIPEGYSVSREKKERFSLILESASTNQTSMYLCASSPRDRQINQPQHFGDGTRLSIL.

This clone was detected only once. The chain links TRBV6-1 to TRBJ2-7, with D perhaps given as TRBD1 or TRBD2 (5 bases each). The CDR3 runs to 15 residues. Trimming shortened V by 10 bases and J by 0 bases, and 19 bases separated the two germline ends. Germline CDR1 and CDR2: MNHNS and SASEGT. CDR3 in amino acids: CATWTPGLFSYEQYF. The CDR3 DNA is TGTGCCACTTGGACCCCGGGGCTTTTCTCCTACGAGCAGTACTTC.

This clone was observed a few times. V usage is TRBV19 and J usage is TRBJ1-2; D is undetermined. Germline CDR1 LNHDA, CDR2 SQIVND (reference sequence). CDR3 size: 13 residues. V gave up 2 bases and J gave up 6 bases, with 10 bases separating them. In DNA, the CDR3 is TGTGCCAGTAGTATACTACAGTCACATGGCTACACCTTC. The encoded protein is CASSILQSHGYTF.

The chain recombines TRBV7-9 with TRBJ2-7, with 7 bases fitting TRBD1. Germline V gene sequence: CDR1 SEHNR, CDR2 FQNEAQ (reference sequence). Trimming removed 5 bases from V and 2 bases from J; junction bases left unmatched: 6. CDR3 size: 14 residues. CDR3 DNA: TGTGCCAGCAGCCCGGCCGGGACAGCCTACGAGCAGTACTTC. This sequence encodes CASSPAGTAYEQYF.

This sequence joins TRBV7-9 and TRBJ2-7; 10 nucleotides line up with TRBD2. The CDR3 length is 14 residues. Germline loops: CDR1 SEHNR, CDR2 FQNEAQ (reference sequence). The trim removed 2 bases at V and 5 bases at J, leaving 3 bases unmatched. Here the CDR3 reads CASSLTSGINEQYF. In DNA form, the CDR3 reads TGTGCCAGCAGCTTAACTAGCGGGATTAACGAGCAGTACTTC.

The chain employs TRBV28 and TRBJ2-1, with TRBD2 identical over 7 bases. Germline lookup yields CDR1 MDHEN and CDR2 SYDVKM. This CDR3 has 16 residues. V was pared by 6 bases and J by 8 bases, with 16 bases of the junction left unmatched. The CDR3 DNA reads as TGTGCCAGCAGGGGTAGCCGGGAGCGGGATGCGTATGAGCAGTTCTTC. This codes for CASRGSRERDAYEQFF.

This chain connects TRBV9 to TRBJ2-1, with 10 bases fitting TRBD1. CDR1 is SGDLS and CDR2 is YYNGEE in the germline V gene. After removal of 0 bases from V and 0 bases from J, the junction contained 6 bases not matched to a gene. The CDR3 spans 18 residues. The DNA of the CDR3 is TGTGCCAGCAGCGTAGGGGACAGGGGAAAGAGCTCCTACAATGAGCAGTTCTTC. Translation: CASSVGDRGKSSYNEQFF.

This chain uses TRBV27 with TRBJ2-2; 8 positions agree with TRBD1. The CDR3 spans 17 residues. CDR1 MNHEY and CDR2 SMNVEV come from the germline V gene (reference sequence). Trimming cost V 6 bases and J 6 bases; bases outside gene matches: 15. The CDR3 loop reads CASSVHDGTGTPGELFF. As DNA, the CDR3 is TGTGCCAGCAGCGTCCACGATGGGACAGGAACGCCCGGGGAGCTGTTTTTT.